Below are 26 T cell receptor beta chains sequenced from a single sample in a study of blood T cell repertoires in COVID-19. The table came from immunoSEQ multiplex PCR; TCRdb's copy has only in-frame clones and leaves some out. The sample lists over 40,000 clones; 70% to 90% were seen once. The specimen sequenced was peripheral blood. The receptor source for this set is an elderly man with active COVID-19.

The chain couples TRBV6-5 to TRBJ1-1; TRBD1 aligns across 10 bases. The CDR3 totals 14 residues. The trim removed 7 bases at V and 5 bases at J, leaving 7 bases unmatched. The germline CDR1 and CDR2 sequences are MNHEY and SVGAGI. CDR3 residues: CASIRTGGGTEAFF. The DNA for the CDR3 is TGTGCCAGCATCCGGACAGGGGGGGGGACTGAAGCTTTCTTT.

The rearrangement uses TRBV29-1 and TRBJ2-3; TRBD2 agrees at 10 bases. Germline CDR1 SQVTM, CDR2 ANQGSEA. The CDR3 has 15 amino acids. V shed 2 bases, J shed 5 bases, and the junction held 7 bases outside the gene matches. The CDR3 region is CSVEKREGRGDTQYF. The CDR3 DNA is TGCAGCGTTGAAAAGCGGGAGGGCCGAGGAGATACGCAGTATTTT.

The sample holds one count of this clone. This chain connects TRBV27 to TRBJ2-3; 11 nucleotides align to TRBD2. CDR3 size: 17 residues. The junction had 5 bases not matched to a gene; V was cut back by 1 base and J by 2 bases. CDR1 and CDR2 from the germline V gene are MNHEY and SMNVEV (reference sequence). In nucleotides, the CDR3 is TGTGCCAGCAGTTTATTTCTAGCGGGAGGATACACAGATACGCAGTATTTT. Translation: CASSLFLAGGYTDTQYF.

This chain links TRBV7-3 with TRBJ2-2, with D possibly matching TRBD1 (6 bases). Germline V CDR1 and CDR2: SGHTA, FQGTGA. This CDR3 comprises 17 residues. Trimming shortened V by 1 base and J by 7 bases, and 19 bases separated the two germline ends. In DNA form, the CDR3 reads TGTGCCAGCAGCTTAAGTATGGGTCAGGGGACCGTCGGGGAGCTGTTTTTT. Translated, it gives CASSLSMGQGTVGELFF.

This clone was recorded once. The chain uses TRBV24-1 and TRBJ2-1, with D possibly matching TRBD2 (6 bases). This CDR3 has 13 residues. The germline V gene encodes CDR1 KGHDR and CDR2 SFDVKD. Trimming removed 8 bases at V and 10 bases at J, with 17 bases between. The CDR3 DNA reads TGTGCCACCATGTTCACGGGGGACGGAGAGCAGTTCTTC. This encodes CATMFTGDGEQFF.

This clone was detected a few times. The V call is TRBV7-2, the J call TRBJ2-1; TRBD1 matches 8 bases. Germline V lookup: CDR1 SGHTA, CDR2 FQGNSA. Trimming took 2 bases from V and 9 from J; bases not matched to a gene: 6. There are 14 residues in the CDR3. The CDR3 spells CASSLIPGTGEQFF. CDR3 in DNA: TGTGCCAGCAGCTTAATCCCTGGGACAGGTGAGCAGTTCTTC.

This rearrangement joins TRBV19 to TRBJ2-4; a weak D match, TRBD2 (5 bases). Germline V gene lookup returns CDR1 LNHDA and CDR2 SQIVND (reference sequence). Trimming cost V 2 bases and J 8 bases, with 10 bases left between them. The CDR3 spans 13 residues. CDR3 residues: CASSIRERYIQYF. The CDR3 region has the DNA TGTGCCAGTAGTATAAGGGAGCGGTACATTCAGTACTTC.

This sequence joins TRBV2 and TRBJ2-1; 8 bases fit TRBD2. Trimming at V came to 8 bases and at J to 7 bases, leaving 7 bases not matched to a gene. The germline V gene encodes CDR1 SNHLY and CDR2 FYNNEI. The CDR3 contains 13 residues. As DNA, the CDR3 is TGTGCCAGCGGAGCGGGAGTTACTAATGAGCAGTTCTTC. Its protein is CASGAGVTNEQFF.

DNA for the CDR3: TGTGCCAGCAGAAAGACAGGGGGGAGACACAATGAGCAGTTCTTC. This codes for CASRKTGGRHNEQFF. The chain combines TRBV6-5 with TRBJ2-1, with TRBD1 identical over 9 bases. V lost 6 bases and J lost 5; bases outside the gene matches: 8. This CDR3 spans 15 amino acids. Germline lookup yields CDR1 MNHEY and CDR2 SVGAGI.

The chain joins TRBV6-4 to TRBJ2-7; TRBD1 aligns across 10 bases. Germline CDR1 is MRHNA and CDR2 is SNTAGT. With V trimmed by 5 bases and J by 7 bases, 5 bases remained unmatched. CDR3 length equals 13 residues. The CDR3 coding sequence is TGTGCCAGCAGTAACGACAGGGGGCTTGAGCAGTACTTC. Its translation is CASSNDRGLEQYF.

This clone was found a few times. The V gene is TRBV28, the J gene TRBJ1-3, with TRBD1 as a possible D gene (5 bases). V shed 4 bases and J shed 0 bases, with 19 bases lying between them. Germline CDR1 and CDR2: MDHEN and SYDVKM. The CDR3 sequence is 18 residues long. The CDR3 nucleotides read TGTGCCAGCAGTTCAGTATGGGGGACTAAGTACTCTGGAAACACCATATATTTT. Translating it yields CASSSVWGTKYSGNTIYF.

CDR3 DNA sequence: TGCGCCAGCAGCTTGGAAATTTATGCAGGGAGCACAGATACGCAGTATTTT. Residues: CASSLEIYAGSTDTQYF. The V call is TRBV5-1, the J call TRBJ2-3, with D possibly being TRBD1 (5 bases). In germline, CDR1 is SGHRS, CDR2 YFSETQ. The CDR3 is made up of 17 amino acids. The germline V and J ends were trimmed by 0 bases and 0 bases, with 14 bases remaining between them.

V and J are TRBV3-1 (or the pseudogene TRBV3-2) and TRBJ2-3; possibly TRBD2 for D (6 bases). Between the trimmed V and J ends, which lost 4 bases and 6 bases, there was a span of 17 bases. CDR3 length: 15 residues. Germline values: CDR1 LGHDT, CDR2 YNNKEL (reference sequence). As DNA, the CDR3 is TGTGCCAGCAGCCCCTTCGCCGGAGGGACGGATACGCAGTATTTT. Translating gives CASSPFAGGTDTQYF.

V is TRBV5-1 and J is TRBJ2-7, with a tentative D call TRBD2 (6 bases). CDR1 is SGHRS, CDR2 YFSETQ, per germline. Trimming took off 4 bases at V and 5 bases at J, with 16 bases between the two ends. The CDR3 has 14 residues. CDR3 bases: TGCGCCAGCAGCCCATCGGGCAGGGAGGACGAGCAGTACTTC. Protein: CASSPSGREDEQYF.

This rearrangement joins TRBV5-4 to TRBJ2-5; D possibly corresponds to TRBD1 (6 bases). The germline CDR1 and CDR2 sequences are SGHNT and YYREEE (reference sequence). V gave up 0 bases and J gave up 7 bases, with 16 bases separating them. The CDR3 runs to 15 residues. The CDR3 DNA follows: TGTGCCAGCAGCTTGGAAGGGACATCGAGTGTGACCCAGTACTTC. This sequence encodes CASSLEGTSSVTQYF.

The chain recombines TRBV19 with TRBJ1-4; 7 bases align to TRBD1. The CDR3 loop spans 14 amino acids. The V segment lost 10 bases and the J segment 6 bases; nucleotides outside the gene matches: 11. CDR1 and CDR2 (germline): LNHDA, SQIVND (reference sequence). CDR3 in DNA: TGTGCCACAAAGAGAGGGGGCTCGGATGAAAAACTGTTTTTT. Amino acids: CATKRGGSDEKLFF.

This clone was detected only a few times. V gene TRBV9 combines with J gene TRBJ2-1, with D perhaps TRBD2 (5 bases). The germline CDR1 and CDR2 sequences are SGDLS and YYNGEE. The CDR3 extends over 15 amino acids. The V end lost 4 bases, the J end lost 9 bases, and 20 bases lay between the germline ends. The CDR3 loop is CASSPQTIPTTEQFF. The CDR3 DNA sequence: TGTGCCAGCAGCCCCCAGACTATACCCACCACTGAGCAGTTCTTC.

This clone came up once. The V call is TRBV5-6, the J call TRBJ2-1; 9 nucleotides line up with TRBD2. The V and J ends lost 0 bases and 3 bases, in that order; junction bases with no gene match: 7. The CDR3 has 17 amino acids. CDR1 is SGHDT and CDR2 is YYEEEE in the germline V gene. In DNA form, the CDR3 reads TGTGCCAGCAGCTTGGGGATGGGTAGCGGGAGCTACAATGAGCAGTTCTTC. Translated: CASSLGMGSGSYNEQFF.

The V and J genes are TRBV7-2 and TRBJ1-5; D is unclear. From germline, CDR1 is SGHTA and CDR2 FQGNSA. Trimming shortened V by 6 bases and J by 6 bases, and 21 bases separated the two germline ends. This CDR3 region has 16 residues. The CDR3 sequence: CASSISVALGGQPQHF. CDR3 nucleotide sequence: TGTGCCAGCAGTATTTCGGTCGCTTTAGGCGGTCAGCCCCAGCATTTT.

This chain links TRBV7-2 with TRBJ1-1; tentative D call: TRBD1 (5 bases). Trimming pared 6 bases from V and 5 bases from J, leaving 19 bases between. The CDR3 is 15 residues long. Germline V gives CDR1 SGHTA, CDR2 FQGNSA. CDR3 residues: CASRLIGVGPTEAFF. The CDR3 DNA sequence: TGTGCCAGCAGGTTAATTGGGGTGGGGCCTACTGAAGCTTTCTTT.

The chain's CDR3 is CASSSTRNTIYF. The DNA of the CDR3 is TGTGCCAGCAGTTCAACACGAAACACCATATATTTT. The V gene is TRBV12-3 or TRBV12-4, the J gene TRBJ1-3; D remains ambiguous. Trimming removed 4 bases from V and 5 bases from J, with 6 bases in between. The CDR3 sequence is 12 residues long.

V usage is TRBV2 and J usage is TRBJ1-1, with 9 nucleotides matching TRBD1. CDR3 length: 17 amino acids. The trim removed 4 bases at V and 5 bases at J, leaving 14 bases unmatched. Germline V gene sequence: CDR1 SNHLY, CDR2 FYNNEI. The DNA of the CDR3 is TGTGCCAGCAGTGTTGACCGGGACAGGGATAGAAGAACTGAAGCTTTCTTT. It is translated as CASSVDRDRDRRTEAFF.

CDR3 nucleotides: TGTGCCAGTAGGATGGGTCACCTAGGGAGGACAGGACACAATGAGCAGTTCTTC. Protein: CASRMGHLGRTGHNEQFF. The gene calls are TRBV19 and TRBJ2-1; the D gene is possibly TRBD1 (7 bases). The CDR3 length is 18 residues. Trimming removed 6 bases at V and 5 bases at J, with 26 bases between. The germline CDR1 and CDR2 sequences are LNHDA and SQIVND (reference sequence).

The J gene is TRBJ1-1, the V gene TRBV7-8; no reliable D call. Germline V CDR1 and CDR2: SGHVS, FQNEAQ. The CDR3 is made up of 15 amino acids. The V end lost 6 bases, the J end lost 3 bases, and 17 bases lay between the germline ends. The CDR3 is CASSLGGSAYTEAFF. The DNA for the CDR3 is TGTGCCAGCAGTCTAGGCGGATCAGCCTACACTGAAGCTTTCTTT.

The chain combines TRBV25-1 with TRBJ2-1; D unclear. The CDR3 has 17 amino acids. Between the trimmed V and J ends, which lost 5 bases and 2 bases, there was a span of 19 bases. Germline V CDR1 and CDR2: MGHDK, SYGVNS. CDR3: CASSQDGSLETYNEQFF. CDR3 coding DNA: TGTGCCAGCAGTCAAGATGGGTCTTTGGAGACCTACAATGAGCAGTTCTTC.

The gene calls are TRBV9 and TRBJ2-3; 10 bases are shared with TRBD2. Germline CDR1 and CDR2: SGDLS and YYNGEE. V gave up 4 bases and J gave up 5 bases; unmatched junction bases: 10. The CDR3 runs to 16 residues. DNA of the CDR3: TGTGCCAGCAGCCCACGTGATAGCGGGAGGAAAGATACGCAGTATTTT. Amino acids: CASSPRDSGRKDTQYF.